A single sample gave rise to the 3 T cell receptor beta chains below, sequenced in a study of cytomegalovirus exposure and HLA in healthy donors. Primers included in the PCR were 60 Vbeta and 13 Jbeta primers. The assay was immunoSEQ multiplex PCR, and TCRdb's table has in-frame clones only and misses some. The profile shows around 99,000 clones, 82% of them singletons. Sequenced sample: PBMCs. These receptors all come from a man younger than 40 in good health and CMV-seropositive.

For this clone: A read error may produce the germline difference seen at one junction end. CDR3 DNA sequence: TGTTCCAGCAGCGCCTTGGACAGAGAAAACATTCAGTACTTC. This encodes CSSSALDRENIQYF. The gene calls are TRBV7-9 and TRBJ2-4; a weak D match, TRBD1 (6 bases). The CDR3 sequence is 14 residues long. In germline, CDR1 is SEHNR, CDR2 FQNEAQ (reference sequence).

This clone was counted once. This chain joins TRBV27 and TRBJ1-2; TRBD1 aligns across 7 bases. CDR1 and CDR2 from the germline V gene are MNHEY and SMNVEV (reference sequence). This CDR3 spans 14 amino acids. Germline trimming cut 5 bases from V and 6 bases from J; bases unmatched to any gene: 9. The CDR3 DNA is TGTGCCAGCAGTCCGACAGACAGGGTCCATGGCTACACCTTC. It encodes CASSPTDRVHGYTF.

The rearrangement uses TRBV7-6 and TRBJ1-2; perhaps TRBD1 as D (5 bases). The CDR3 spans 14 residues. Germline CDR1 is SGHVS and CDR2 is FNYEAQ. V shed 2 bases and J shed 3 bases, with 10 bases lying between them. In DNA, the CDR3 is TGTGCCAGCAGCTTAAAAACGGGGGACTATGGCTACACCTTC. Translated, it gives CASSLKTGDYGYTF.